These 13 T cell receptor beta chains share one sample of origin, sequenced in a study of cytomegalovirus exposure and HLA in healthy donors. The PCR had 60 Vbeta and 13 Jbeta primers. Assay: immunoSEQ multiplex PCR; the TCRdb copy retains only in-frame clones and omits some. The sample lists some 180,000 clones; about three quarters were seen once. Input material: PBMCs. These receptors were taken from a man aged 18 to 29 in good health and CMV-seronegative.

In this sample, this clone turned up a few times. The J gene is TRBJ2-2, the V gene TRBV11-2, with TRBD2 matching 9 bases. V was pared by 1 base and J by 4 bases, with 4 bases of the junction left unmatched. Germline CDR1 SGHAT, CDR2 FQNNGV. This CDR3 is 16 amino acids long. The CDR3 spells CASSLGGLAFTGELFF. The DNA of the CDR3 is TGTGCCAGCAGCTTAGGGGGACTAGCCTTCACCGGGGAGCTGTTTTTT.

V and J are TRBV2 and TRBJ2-1; weak D call: TRBD1 (5 bases). Germline CDR1 and CDR2: SNHLY and FYNNEI. The CDR3 runs 16 residues. Between the trimmed V and J ends, which lost 3 bases and 10 bases, there was a span of 22 bases. The CDR3 loop reads CASSEGRTIPSWEQFF. CDR3 DNA sequence: TGTGCCAGCAGTGAGGGGCGAACAATCCCCTCCTGGGAGCAGTTCTTC. The variable domain in full, with the rest retrieved from reference TRBV2 and TRBJ2-1, is EPEVTQTPSHQVTQMGQEVILRCVPISNHLYFYWYRQILGQKVEFLVSFYNNEISEKSEIFDDQFSVERPDGSNFTLKIRSTKLEDSAMYFCASSEGRTIPSWEQFFGPGTRLTVL.

This clone has just one count. This rearrangement joins TRBV29-1 to TRBJ2-4; weak D call: TRBD2 (5 bases). CDR3 length: 12 amino acids. In germline, CDR1 is SQVTM, CDR2 ANQGSEA. V lost 7 bases and J lost 6, with 13 bases in between. CDR3 loop: CSAAREGNIQYF. CDR3 sequence (DNA): TGCAGCGCTGCCCGAGAGGGAAACATTCAGTACTTC.

This sequence joins TRBV18 and TRBJ2-3; D perhaps matches TRBD2 (5 bases). This CDR3 comprises 15 residues. V lost 3 bases and J lost 4, with 14 bases in between. Germline assignment: CDR1 KGHSH and CDR2 LQKENI. CDR3 loop: CASSPIGSPPDTQYF. In nucleotides, the CDR3 is TGTGCCAGCTCACCTATAGGGAGTCCCCCAGATACGCAGTATTTT. Variable domain in full (rest from reference TRBV18 and TRBJ2-3): NAGVMQNPRHLVRRRGQEARLRCSPMKGHSHVYWYRQLPEEGLKFMVYLQKENIIDESGMPKERFSAEFPKEGPSILRIQQVVRGDSAAYFCASSPIGSPPDTQYFGPGTRLTVL.

This clone was seen only once. The genes are TRBV7-2 and TRBJ2-1; 13 nucleotides align to TRBD2. This CDR3 is built from 16 residues. Germline V gene sequence: CDR1 SGHTA, CDR2 FQGNSA. With 5 bases clipped from V and 12 bases from J, the junction kept 13 bases outside the gene matches. The CDR3, as DNA: TGTGCCAGCAGCCCCACTACTAGCGGGAGGGGGATAGGGCAGTTCTTC. Translation: CASSPTTSGRGIGQFF.

This clone was seen once. The genes are TRBV6-1 and TRBJ1-1, with TRBD1 matching over 9 bases. Germline V CDR1 and CDR2: MNHNS, SASEGT. The CDR3 runs to 13 residues. V shed 5 bases and J 11 bases; nucleotides not matched to a gene: 9. Here the CDR3 DNA reads TGTGCCAGCAGTTCACCCGGACAGGGGTTGGCTTTCTTT. Protein product: CASSSPGQGLAFF.

The rearrangement links TRBV5-1 to TRBJ2-3; 12 bases align to TRBD1. After removal of 5 bases from V and 5 bases from J, the junction contained 6 bases not matched to a gene. This CDR3 spans 15 amino acids. Germline loops: CDR1 SGHRS, CDR2 YFSETQ. CDR3 DNA sequence: TGCGCCAGCAGGAGGGACAGGGGGCTTGTAGATACGCAGTATTTT. As protein: CASRRDRGLVDTQYF.

The chain employs TRBV5-4 and TRBJ1-1; D is possibly TRBD1 (5 bases). CDR3 size: 15 residues. Trimming took 0 bases from V and 5 from J, leaving 14 bases between them. Looked up from germline, CDR1 is SGHNT and CDR2 is YYREEE (reference sequence). CDR3: CASSLGAWGGTEAFF. The DNA for the CDR3 is TGTGCCAGCAGCTTGGGGGCATGGGGGGGGACTGAAGCTTTCTTT.

The chain has TRBV19 and TRBJ1-1; 7 nucleotides agree with TRBD1. The V gene end was trimmed by 5 bases and the J gene end by 3 bases; junction bases not matched to a gene: 3. This CDR3 has 13 amino acids. CDR1 is LNHDA and CDR2 is SQIVND in the germline V gene (reference sequence). CDR3 bases: TGTGCCAGTAGTGTGCAGGGGGACACTGAAGCTTTCTTT. It yields the protein CASSVQGDTEAFF.

The chain uses TRBV29-1 and TRBJ1-1; D might be TRBD1 (6 bases). Trimming left V 5 bases short and J 2 bases short, with 12 bases between. The CDR3 contains 13 residues. The germline CDR1 and CDR2 sequences are SQVTM and ANQGSEA. The CDR3 nucleotides read TGCAGCGTTAGCAGGGGACGAAACACTGAAGCTTTCTTT. Translated, it gives CSVSRGRNTEAFF.

This clone was seen only a few times. The chain couples TRBV27 to TRBJ1-2; D is perhaps TRBD1 (6 bases). The CDR3 is made up of 13 amino acids. Looked up from germline, CDR1 is MNHEY and CDR2 is SMNVEV (reference sequence). The V end was cut by 6 bases, the J end by 4 bases, with 12 bases between. The CDR3, as DNA: TGTGCCAGCAGAGAGACAGGCCTCTATGGCTACACCTTC. It yields the protein CASRETGLYGYTF.

The genes are TRBV15 and TRBJ2-1; TRBD1 aligns across 11 bases. The CDR3 totals 15 residues. Germline assignment: CDR1 LNHNV and CDR2 YYDKDF (reference sequence). Unmatched junction bases numbered 2, after V lost 4 bases and J lost 3 bases. The CDR3 is CATSKGQGGYNEQFF. The CDR3 DNA reads TGTGCCACCAGCAAGGGACAGGGGGGCTACAATGAGCAGTTCTTC.

The chain recombines TRBV6-1 with TRBJ1-1; TRBD1 agrees at 9 bases. Germline V gene lookup returns CDR1 MNHNS and CDR2 SASEGT. This CDR3 region has 13 residues. J lost 3 bases, V lost 5 bases, and 1 base had no gene match. CDR3 sequence reads: CASSRQGDTEAFF. The CDR3 DNA reads as TGTGCCAGCAGTAGACAGGGGGACACTGAAGCTTTCTTT.